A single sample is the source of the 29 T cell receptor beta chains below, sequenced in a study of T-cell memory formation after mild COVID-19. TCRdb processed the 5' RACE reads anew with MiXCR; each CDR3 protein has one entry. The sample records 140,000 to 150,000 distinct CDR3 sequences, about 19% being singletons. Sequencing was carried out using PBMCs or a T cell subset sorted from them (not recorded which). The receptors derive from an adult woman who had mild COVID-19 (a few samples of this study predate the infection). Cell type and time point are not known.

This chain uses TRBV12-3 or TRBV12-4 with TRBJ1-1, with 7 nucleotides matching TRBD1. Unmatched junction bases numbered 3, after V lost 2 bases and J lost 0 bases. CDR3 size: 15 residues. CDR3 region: CASSLQGVMNTEAFF. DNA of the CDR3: TGTGCCAGCAGTTTACAGGGGGTTATGAACACTGAAGCTTTCTTT.

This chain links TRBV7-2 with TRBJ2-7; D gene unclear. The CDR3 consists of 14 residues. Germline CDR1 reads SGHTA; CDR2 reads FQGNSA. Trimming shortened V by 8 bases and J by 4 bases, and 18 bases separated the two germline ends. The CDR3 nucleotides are TGTGCCAGCCGCCGTGACGCCCTCGATTACGAGCAGTACTTC. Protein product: CASRRDALDYEQYF.

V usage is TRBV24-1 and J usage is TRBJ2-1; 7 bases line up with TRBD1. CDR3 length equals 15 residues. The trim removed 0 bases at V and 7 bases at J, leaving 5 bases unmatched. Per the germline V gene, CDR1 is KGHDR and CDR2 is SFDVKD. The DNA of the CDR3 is TGTGCCACCAGTGATTTGAGGACAGGACGGAATGAGCAGTTCTTC. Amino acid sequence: CATSDLRTGRNEQFF.

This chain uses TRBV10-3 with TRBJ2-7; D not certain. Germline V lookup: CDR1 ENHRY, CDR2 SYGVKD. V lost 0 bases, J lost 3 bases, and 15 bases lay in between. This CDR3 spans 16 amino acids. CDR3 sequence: CAISESELVLSYEQYF. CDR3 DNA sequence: TGTGCCATCAGTGAGTCAGAGTTAGTGCTGAGCTACGAGCAGTACTTC.

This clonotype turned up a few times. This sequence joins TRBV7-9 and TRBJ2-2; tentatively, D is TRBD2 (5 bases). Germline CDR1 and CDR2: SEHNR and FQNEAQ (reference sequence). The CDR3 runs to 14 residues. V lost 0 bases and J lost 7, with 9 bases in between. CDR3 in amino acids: CASSLAGGVGELFF. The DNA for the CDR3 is TGTGCCAGCAGCTTAGCTGGAGGTGTCGGGGAGCTGTTTTTT.

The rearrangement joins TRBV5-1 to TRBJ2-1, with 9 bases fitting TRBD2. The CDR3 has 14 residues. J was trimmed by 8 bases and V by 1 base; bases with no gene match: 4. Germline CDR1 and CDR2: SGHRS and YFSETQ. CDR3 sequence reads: CASSLLLAGHEQFF. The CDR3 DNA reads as TGCGCCAGCAGCTTGTTGCTAGCGGGGCATGAGCAGTTCTTC.

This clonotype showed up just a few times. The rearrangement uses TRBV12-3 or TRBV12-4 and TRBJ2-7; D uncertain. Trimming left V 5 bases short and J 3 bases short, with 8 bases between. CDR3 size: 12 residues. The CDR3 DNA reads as TGTGCCAGCAGTCCAGAGAACTACGAGCAGTACTTC. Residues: CASSPENYEQYF.

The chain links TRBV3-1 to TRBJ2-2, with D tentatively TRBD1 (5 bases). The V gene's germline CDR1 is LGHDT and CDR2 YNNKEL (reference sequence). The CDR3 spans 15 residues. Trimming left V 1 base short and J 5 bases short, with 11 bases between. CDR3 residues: CASSQVAGMTGELFF. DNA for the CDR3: TGTGCCAGCAGCCAAGTCGCAGGGATGACCGGGGAGCTGTTTTTT. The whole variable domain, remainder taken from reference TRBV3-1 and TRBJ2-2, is DTAVSQTPKYLVTQMGNDKSIKCEQNLGHDTMYWYKQDSKKFLKIMFSYNNKELIINETVPNRFSPKSPDKAHLNLHINSLELGDSAVYFCASSQVAGMTGELFFGEGSRLTVL.

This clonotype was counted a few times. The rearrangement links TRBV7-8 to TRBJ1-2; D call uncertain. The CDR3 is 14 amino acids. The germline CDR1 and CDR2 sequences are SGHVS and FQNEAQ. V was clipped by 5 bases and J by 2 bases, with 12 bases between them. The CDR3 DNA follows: TGTGCCAGCAGCCTCTCTGGCGGCAACTATGGCTACACCTTC. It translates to CASSLSGGNYGYTF.

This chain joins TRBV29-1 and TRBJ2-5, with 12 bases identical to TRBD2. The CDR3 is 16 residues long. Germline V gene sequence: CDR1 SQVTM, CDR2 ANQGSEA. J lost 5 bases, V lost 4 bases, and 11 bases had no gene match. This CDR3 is CSVVTSGGFGWETQYF. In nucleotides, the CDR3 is TGCAGCGTTGTCACTAGCGGGGGGTTTGGTTGGGAGACCCAGTACTTC.

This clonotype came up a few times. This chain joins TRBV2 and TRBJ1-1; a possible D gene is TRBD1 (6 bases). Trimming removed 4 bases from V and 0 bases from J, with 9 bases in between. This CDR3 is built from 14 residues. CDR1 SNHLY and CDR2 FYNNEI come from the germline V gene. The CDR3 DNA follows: TGTGCCAGCAGTGCGGGGACAATGAACACTGAAGCTTTCTTT. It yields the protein CASSAGTMNTEAFF.

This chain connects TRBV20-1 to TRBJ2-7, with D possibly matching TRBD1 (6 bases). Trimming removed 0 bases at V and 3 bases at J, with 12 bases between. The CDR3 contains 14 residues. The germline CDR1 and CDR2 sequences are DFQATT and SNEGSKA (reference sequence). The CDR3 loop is CSARERGWLYEQYF. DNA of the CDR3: TGCAGTGCTAGAGAAAGGGGGTGGCTCTACGAGCAGTACTTC.

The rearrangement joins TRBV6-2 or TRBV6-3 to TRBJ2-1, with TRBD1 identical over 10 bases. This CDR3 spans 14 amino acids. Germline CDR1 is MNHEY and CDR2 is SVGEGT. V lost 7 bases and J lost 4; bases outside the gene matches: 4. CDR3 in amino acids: CASKKDRGYNEQFF. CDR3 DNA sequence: TGTGCCAGCAAGAAGGACAGGGGGTACAATGAGCAGTTCTTC.

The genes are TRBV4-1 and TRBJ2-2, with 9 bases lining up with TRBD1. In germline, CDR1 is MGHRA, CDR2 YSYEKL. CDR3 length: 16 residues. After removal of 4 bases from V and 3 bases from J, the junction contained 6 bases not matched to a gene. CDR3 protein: CASSRPGQGDTGELFF. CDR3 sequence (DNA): TGCGCCAGCAGCCGACCGGGACAGGGCGACACCGGGGAGCTGTTTTTT.

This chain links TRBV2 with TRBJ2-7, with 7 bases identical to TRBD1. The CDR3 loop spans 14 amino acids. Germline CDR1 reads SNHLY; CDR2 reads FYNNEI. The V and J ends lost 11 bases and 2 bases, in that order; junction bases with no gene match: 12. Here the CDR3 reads CACRGQGDTYEQYF. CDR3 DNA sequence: TGTGCCTGTCGGGGTCAGGGGGATACCTACGAGCAGTACTTC.

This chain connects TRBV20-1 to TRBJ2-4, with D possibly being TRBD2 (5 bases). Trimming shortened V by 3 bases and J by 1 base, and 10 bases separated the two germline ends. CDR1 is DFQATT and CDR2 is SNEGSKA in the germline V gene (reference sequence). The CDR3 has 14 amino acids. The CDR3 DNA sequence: TGCAGTGCTAGGGGCCCGGGGGCCAAAAACATTCAGTACTTC. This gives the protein CSARGPGAKNIQYF.

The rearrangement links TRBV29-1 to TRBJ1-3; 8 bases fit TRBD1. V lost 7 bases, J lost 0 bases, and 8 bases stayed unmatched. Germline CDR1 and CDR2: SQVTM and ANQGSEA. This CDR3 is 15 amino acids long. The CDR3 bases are TGCAGCGCCCGTAAGGGGACAGGCTCTGGAAACACCATATATTTT. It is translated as CSARKGTGSGNTIYF.

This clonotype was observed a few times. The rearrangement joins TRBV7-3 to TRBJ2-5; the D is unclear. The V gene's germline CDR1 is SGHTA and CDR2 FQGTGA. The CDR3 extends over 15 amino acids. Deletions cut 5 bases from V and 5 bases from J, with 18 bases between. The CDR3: CASSTNSQSSETQYF. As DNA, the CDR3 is TGTGCCAGCAGCACGAACTCGCAGTCTTCCGAGACCCAGTACTTC.

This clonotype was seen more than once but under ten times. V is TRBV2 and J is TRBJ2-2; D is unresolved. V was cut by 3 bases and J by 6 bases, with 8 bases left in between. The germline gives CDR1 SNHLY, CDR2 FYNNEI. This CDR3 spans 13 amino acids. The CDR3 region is CASSEGNAGELFF. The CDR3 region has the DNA TGTGCCAGCAGTGAGGGAAACGCCGGGGAGCTGTTTTTT.

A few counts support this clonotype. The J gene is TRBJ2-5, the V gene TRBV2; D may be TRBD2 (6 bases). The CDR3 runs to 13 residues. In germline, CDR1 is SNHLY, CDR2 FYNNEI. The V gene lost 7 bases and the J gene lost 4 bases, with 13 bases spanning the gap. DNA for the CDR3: TGTGCCAGCATGAAGGAAGCGGGAGAGACCCAGTACTTC. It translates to CASMKEAGETQYF.

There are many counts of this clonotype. The CDR3 coding sequence is TGCGCCAGCAGCTTGGACGGGAGCGAGTTGGGGACCCAGTACTTC. This codes for CASSLDGSELGTQYF. V and J are TRBV5-1 and TRBJ2-5; TRBD2 might be the D (6 bases). Deletions cut 0 bases from V and 7 bases from J, with 16 bases between. The CDR3 is 15 amino acids. Germline CDR1 and CDR2: SGHRS and YFSETQ.

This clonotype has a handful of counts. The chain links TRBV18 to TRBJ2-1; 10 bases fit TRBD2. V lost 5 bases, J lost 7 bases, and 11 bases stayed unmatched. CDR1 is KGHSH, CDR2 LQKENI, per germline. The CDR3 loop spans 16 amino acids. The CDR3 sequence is CASSRQPGLAHNEQFF. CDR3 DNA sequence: TGTGCCAGCTCAAGGCAACCGGGACTAGCGCATAATGAGCAGTTCTTC.

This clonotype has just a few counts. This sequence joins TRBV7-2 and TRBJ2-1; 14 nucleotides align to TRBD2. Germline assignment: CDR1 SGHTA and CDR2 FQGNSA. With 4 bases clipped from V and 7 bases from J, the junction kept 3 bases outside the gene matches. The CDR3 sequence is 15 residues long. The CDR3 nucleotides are TGTGCCAGCAGCTCGGGACTAGCGGGGGTAAATGAGCAGTTCTTC. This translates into CASSSGLAGVNEQFF.

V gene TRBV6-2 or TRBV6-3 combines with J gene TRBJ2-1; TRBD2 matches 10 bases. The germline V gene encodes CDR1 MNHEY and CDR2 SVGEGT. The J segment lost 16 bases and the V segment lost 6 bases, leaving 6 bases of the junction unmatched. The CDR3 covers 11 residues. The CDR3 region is CASSPGTSDFF. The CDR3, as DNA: TGTGCCAGCAGCCCCGGGACTAGCGACTTCTTC.

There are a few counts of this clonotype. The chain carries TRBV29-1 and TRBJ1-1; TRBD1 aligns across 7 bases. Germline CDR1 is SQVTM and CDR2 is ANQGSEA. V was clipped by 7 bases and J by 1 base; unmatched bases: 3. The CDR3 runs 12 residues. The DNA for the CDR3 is TGCAGCGGGGGACAGCAGAACACTGAAGCTTTCTTT. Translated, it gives CSGGQQNTEAFF.

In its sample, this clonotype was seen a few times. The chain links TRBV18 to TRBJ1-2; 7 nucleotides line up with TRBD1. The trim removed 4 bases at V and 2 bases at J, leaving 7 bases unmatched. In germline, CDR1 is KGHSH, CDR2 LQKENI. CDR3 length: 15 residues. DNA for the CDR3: TGTGCCAGCTCACAAAGACAGGGAGGCAACTATGGCTACACCTTC. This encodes CASSQRQGGNYGYTF.

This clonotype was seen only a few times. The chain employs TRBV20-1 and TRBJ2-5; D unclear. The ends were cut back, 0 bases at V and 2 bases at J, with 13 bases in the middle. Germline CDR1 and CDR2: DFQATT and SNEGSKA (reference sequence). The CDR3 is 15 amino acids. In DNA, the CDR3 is TGCAGTGCTAGAGATCCGTCCCGGCGTCAAGAGACCCAGTACTTC. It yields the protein CSARDPSRRQETQYF.

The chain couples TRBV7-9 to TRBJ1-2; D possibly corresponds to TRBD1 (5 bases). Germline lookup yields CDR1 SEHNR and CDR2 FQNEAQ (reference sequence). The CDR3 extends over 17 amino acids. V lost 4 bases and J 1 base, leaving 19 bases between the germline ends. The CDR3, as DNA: TGTGCCAGCAGCTCGATCTGGGCAGGGCGGGGTAACTATGGCTACACCTTC. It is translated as CASSSIWAGRGNYGYTF. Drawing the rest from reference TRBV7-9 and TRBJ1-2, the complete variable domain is DTGVSQNPRHKITKRGQNVTFRCDPISEHNRLYWYRQTLGQGPEFLTYFQNEAQLEKSRLLSDRFSAERPKGSFSTLEIQRTEQGDSAMYLCASSSIWAGRGNYGYTFGSGTRLTVV.

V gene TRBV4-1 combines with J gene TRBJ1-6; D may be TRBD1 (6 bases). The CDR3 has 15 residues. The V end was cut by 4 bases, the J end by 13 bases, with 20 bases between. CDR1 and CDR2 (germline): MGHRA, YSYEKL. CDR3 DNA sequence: TGCGCCAGCAGCCTAGAGACCGACAGGAGAGTGCCCCTCCACTTT. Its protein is CASSLETDRRVPLHF.